This TCR beta chain is from a study of glioma-infiltrating T cells. Study-level information: Dexamethasone exposure before glioma surgery was limited to six or fewer days.

The CDR3 covers 13 residues. Germline CDR1 SGHTA, CDR2 FQGTGA. Trimming removed 5 bases at V and 0 bases at J, with 4 bases between. Using RNA template, CDR3s of TCR alpha and beta were amplified with iRepertoire arm-PCR. For one-step reverse transcription and amplification, about 85-400 ng of tissue mRNA or PBMC total RNA was used. TCRdb called the multiplex PCR reads again in MiXCR, with one record for every CDR3 protein. The table has 300,000 to 450,000 distinct CDR3 sequences, around 38% seen once. Whole-study results and caveats: Shared blood CDR3 signature motifs marked patients with low tissue-blood divergence. CDR3 overlap between tissue and blood was very small.

A note on this clonotype: The antigen remains undetermined.

This sequence originates from a human donor with low-grade glioma or glioblastoma, undergoing nonglioma brain surgery, or in good health (not recorded which). The chain recombines TRBV7-3 with TRBJ2-2, with D uncertain. The sequencing input was glioma tissue, nonneoplastic brain tissue, or PBMCs (not recorded which). CDR3 amino acids: CASSTSNTGELFF. CDR3 nucleotide sequence: TGTGCCAGCAGCACTTCGAACACCGGGGAGCTGTTTTTT.